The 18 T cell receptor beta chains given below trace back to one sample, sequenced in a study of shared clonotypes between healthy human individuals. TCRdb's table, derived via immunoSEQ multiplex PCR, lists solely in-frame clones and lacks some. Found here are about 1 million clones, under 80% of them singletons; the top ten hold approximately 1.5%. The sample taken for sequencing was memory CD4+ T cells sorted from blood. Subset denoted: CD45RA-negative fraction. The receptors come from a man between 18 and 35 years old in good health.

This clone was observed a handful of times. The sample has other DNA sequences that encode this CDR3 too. DNA for the CDR3: TGCGCCAGCAGCTCAAGGACTAGCGGGGACACAGATACGCAGTATTTT. This codes for CASSSRTSGDTDTQYF. V gene TRBV5-1 combines with J gene TRBJ2-3, with 12 bases fitting TRBD2. CDR3 length: 16 residues. V shed 3 bases and J 2 bases; nucleotides not matched to a gene: 4. Germline assignment: CDR1 SGHRS and CDR2 YFSETQ.

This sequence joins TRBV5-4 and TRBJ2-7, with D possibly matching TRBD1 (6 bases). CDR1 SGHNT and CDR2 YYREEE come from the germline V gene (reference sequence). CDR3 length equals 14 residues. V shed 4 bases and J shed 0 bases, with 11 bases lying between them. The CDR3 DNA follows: TGTGCCAGCAGCCAACAGGGTCCCTCCTACGAGCAGTACTTC. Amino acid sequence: CASSQQGPSYEQYF.

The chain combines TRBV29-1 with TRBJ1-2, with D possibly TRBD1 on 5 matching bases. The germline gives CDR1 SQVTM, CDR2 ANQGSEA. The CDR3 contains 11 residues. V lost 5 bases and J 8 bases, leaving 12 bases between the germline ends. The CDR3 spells CSVTAGKGYTF. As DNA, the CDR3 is TGCAGCGTTACAGCAGGGAAGGGCTACACCTTC.

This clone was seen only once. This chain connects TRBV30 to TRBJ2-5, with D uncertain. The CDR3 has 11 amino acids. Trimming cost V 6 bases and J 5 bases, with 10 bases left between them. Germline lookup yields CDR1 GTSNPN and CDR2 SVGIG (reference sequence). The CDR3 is CACSLRETQYF. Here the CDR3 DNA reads TGTGCCTGTTCTTTGCGGGAGACCCAGTACTTC.

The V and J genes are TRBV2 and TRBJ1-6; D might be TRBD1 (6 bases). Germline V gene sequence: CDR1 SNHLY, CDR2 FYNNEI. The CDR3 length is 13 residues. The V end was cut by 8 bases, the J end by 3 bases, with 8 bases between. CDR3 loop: CASQGYYNSPLHF. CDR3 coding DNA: TGTGCCAGCCAGGGGTACTATAATTCACCCCTCCACTTT. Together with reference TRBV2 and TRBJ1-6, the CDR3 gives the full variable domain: EPEVTQTPSHQVTQMGQEVILRCVPISNHLYFYWYRQILGQKVEFLVSFYNNEISEKSEIFDDQFSVERPDGSNFTLKIRSTKLEDSAMYFCASQGYYNSPLHFGNGTRLTVT.

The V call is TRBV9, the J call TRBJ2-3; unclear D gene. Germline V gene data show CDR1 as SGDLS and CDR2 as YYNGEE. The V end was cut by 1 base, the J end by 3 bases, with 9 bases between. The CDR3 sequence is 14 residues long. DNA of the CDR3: TGTGCCAGCAGCGTACAGGAAAGGACAGATACGCAGTATTTT. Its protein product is CASSVQERTDTQYF. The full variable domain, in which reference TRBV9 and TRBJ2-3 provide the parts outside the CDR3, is DSGVTQTPKHLITATGQRVTLRCSPRSGDLSVYWYQQSLDQGLQFLIQYYNGEERAKGNILERFSAQQFPDLHSELNLSSLELGDSALYFCASSVQERTDTQYFGPGTRLTVL.

In DNA form, the CDR3 reads TGTGCCAGCAGTGGAATGCTAACGGGGGCCAACGTCCTGACTTTC. The encoded protein is CASSGMLTGANVLTF. The V call is TRBV6-1, the J call TRBJ2-6; D unresolved. This CDR3 comprises 15 residues. CDR1 and CDR2 from the germline V gene are MNHNS and SASEGT. V was trimmed by 4 bases and J by 4 bases, leaving 11 bases between them.

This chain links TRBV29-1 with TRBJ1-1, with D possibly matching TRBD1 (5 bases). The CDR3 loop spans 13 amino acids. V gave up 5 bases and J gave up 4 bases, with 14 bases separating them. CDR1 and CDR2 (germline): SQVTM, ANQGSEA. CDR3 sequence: CSVFQGGGTEAFF. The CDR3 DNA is TGCAGCGTTTTTCAGGGAGGCGGCACTGAAGCTTTCTTT.

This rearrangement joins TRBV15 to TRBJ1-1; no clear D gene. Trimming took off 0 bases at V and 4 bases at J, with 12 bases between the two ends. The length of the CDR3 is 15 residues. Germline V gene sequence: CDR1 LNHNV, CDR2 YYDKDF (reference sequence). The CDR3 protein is CATSRDRVETTEAFF. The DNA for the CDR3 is TGTGCCACCAGCAGAGATCGGGTCGAAACCACTGAAGCTTTCTTT.

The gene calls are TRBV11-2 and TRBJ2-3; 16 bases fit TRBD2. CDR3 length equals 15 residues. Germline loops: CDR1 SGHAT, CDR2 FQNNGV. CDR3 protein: CATGTSGRGTDTQYF. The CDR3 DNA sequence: TGTGCAACCGGGACTAGCGGGAGGGGCACAGATACGCAGTATTTT.

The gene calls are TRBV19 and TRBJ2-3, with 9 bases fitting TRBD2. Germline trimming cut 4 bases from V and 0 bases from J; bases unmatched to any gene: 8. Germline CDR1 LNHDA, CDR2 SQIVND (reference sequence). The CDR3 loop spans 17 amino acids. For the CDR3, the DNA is TGTGCCAGTAGTACCCGTTTCACTAGCGGGAGCACAGATACGCAGTATTTT. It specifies CASSTRFTSGSTDTQYF.

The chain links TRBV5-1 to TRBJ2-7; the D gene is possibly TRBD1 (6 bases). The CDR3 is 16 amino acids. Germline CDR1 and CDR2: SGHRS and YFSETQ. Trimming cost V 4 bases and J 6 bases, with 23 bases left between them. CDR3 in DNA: TGCGCCAGCAGCCACTATGGGGACACCAGCACCACCGAGCAGTACTTC. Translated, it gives CASSHYGDTSTTEQYF. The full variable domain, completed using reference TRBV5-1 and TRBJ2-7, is KAGVTQTPRYLIKTRGQQVTLSCSPISGHRSVSWYQQTPGQGLQFLFEYFSETQRNKGNFPGRFSGRQFSNSRSEMNVSTLELGDSALYLCASSHYGDTSTTEQYFGPGTRLTVT.

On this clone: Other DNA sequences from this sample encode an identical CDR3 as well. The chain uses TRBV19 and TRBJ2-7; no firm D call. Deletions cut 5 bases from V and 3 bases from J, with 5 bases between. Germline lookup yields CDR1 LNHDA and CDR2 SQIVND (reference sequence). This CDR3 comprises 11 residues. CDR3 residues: CASSPGYEQYF. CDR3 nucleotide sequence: TGTGCCAGTAGTCCCGGCTACGAGCAGTACTTC.

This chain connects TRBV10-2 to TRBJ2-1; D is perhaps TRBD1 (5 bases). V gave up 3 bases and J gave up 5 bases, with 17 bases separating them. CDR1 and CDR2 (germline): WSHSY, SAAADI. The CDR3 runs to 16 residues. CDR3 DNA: TGCGCCAGCAGTGACCAGGGCTCCAGCCGTCACAATGAGCAGTTCTTC. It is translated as CASSDQGSSRHNEQFF.

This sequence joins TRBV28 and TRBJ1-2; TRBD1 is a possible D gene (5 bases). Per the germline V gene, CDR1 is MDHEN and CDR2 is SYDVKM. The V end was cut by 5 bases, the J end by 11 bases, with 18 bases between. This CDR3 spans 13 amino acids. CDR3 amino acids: CASSQPATREYTF. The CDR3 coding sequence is TGTGCCAGCAGTCAGCCGGCGACCAGGGAATACACCTTC.

CDR3 DNA: TGCGCCAGCAGCCAAGATGGGGGGGCGCGAAGGGCCAACTATGGCTACACCTTC. Amino acid sequence: CASSQDGGARRANYGYTF. J is TRBJ1-2 and V is TRBV4-1; the D gene is possibly TRBD1 (6 bases). This CDR3 comprises 18 residues. V gave up 0 bases and J gave up 2 bases, with 19 bases separating them. Germline V gives CDR1 MGHRA, CDR2 YSYEKL.

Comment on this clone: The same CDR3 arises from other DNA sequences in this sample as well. CDR3 bases: TGTGCCAGCAGCTTAGTAGGCGCCGGGGAGCTGTTTTTT. This gives the protein CASSLVGAGELFF. The V gene is TRBV7-9, the J gene TRBJ2-2; D gene uncertain. V lost 1 base and J 6 bases, leaving 6 bases between the germline ends. The CDR3 is 13 residues long. CDR1 and CDR2 (germline): SEHNR, FQNEAQ (reference sequence).

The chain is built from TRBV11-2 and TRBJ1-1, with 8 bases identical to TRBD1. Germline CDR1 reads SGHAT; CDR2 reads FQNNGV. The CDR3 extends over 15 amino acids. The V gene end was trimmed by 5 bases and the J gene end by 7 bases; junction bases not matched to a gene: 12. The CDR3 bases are TGTGCCAGCAGCGCTCGTACCGGGACAGGAAGTGAAGCTTTCTTT. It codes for CASSARTGTGSEAFF. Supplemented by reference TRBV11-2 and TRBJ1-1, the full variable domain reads EAGVAQSPRYKIIEKRQSVAFWCNPISGHATLYWYQQILGQGPKLLIQFQNNGVVDDSQLPKDRFSAERLKGVDSTLKIQPAKLEDSAVYLCASSARTGTGSEAFFGQGTRLTVV.